This T cell receptor beta chain derives from a study of T cells in localized non-small cell lung cancer. Whole-study findings and limits: Compared with tumor, uninvolved adjacent lung displayed greater T cell clonality, ranking highest overall. Appearances in adjacent lung were noted for a median approximately 58 of the top 100 tumor clones. The study sequenced only one region of the tumor. As a result, intratumor heterogeneity could not be excluded and remains possible. Patients showing higher blood T cell density tended to see longer overall survival.

For this clone: No antigen is known for it.

The method was immunoSEQ multiplex PCR; TCRdb's version includes in-frame clones alone and lacks a portion of them. The repertoire holds tens of thousands of clones, with approximately 84% as singletons. This specimen was peripheral blood, taken before any cancer treatment. The clonotype originates from a female donor older than 55 with stage I lung adenocarcinoma.

The CDR3 sequence: CATIEGPFDGETQYF. The CDR3 nucleotides are TGTGCCACCATCGAGGGACCGTTTGATGGAGAGACCCAGTACTTC. The V call is TRBV15, the J call TRBJ2-5, with D perhaps TRBD1 or TRBD2 (5 bases each). This CDR3 spans 15 amino acids. Trimming removed 7 bases at V and 4 bases at J, with 19 bases between. Germline V gene data show CDR1 as LNHNV and CDR2 as YYDKDF (reference sequence).